This section outlines one T cell receptor (beta chain) sequence together with its context. cDNA serving as the sequencing template came from extracted, reverse transcribed RNA. Assay: immunoSEQ multiplex PCR; the TCRdb copy retains only in-frame clones and omits some. The sample has 150,000 to 200,000 clones; around 60% are singletons. CDR1 and CDR2 from the germline V gene are SQVTM and ANQGSEA. The CDR3 covers 15 residues. Germline trimming cut 0 bases from V and 9 bases from J; bases unmatched to any gene: 13. The record originates from a study of CD8+ T cells in alopecia areata. Noted treatment: oral pan-JAK inhibitor, 5-10 mg twice daily.

This chain links TRBV29-1 with TRBJ1-2; TRBD1 aligns across 7 bases. This material consisted of CD4+ T cells sorted from blood, taken around week 49, from a patient treated with tofacitinib. The source of this sequence is a human donor with alopecia areata. The CDR3 nucleotides read TGCAGCGTTGAAGATCCTGCGACAGGGTGGGATAGCTACACCTTC. Protein product: CSVEDPATGWDSYTF. The full variable domain, with the rest looked up from reference TRBV29-1 and TRBJ1-2, is SAVISQKPSRDICQRGTSLTIQCQVDSQVTMMFWYRQQPGQSLTLIATANQGSEATYESGFVIDKFPISRPNLTFSTLTVSNMSPEDSSIYLCSVEDPATGWDSYTFGSGTRLTVV.